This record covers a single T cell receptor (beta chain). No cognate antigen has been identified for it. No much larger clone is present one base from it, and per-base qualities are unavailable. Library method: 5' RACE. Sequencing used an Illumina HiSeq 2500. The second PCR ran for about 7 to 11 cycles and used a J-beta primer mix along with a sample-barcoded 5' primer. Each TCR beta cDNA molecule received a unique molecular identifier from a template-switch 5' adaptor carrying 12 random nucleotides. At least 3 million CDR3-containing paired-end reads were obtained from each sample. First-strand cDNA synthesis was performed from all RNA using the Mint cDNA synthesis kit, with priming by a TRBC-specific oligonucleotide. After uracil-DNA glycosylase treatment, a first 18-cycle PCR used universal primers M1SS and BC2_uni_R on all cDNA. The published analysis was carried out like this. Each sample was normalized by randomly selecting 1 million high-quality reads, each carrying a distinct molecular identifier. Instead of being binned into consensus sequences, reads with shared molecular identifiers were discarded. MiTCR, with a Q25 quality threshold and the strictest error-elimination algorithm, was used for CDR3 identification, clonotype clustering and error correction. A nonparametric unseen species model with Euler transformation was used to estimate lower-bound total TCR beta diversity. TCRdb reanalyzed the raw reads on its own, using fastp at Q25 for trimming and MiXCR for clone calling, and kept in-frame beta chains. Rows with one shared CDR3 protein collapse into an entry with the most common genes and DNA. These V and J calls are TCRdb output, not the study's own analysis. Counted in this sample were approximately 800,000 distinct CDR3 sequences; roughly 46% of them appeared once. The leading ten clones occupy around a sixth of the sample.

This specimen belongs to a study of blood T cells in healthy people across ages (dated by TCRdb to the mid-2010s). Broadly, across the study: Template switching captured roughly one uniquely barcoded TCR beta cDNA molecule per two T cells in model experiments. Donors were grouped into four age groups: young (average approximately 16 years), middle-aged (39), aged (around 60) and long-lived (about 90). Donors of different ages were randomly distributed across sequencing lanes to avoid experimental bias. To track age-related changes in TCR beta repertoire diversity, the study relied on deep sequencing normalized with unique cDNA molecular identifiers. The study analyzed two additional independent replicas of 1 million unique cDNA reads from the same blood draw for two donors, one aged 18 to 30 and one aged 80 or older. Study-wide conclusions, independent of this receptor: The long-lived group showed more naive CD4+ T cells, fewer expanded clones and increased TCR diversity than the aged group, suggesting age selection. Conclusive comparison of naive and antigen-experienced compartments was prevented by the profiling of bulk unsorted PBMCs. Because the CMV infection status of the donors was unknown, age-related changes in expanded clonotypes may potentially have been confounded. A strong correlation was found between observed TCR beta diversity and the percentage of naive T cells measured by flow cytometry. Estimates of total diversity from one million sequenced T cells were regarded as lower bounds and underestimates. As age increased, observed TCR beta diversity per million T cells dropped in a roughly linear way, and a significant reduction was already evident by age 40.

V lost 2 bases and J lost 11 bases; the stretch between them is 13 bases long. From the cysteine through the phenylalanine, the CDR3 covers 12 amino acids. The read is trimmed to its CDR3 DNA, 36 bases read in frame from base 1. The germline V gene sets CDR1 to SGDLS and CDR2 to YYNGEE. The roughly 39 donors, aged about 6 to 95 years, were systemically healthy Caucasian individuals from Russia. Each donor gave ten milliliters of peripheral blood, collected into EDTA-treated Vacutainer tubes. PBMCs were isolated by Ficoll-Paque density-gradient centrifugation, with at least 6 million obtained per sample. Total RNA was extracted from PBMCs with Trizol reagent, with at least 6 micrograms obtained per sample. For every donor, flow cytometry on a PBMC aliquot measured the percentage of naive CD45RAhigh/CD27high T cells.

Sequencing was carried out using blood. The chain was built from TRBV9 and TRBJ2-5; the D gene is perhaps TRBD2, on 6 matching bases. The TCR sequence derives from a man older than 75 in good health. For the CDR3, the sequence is CASSVFGGPQYF. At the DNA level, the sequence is TGTGCCAGCAGCGTTTTTGGAGGGCCGCAGTACTTC. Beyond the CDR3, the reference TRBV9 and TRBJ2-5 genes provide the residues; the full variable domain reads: DSGVTQTPKHLITATGQRVTLRCSPRSGDLSVYWYQQSLDQGLQFLIQYYNGEERAKGNILERFSAQQFPDLHSELNLSSLELGDSALYFCASSVFGGPQYFGPGTRLLVL.